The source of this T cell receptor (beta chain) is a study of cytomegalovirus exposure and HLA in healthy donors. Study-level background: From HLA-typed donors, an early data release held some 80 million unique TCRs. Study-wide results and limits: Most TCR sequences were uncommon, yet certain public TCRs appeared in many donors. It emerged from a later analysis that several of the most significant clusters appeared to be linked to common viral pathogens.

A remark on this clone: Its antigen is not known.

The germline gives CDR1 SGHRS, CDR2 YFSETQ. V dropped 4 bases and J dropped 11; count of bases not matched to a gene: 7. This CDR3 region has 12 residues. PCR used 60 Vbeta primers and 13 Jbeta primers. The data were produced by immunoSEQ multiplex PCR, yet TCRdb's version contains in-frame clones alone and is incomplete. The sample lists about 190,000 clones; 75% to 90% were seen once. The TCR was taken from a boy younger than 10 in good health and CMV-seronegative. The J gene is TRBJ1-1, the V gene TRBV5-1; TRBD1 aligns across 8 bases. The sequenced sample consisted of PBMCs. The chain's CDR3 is CASSPDRAPAFF. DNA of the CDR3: TGCGCCAGCAGCCCGGACAGGGCCCCCGCTTTCTTT.